A single sample is the source of the 7 T cell receptor beta chains below, sequenced in a study of a mutant IDH1 vaccine in newly diagnosed glioma. Time point reported: week 5, during vaccination. Doses consisted of 300 ug of mutant IDH1 20-mer peptide each, paired with topical imiquimod. Sequenced by immunoSEQ multiplex PCR; TCRdb stores in-frame clones only, minus some. Here the sample spans 30,000 to 40,000 clones, about three fifths being singletons. No antigen is known for these receptors. The specimen was PBMCs, collected from a glioma patient whose treatment included an IDH1 peptide vaccine. These receptors all come from a woman between 18 and 29 years old with glioma.

This clone was picked up one time. The J gene is TRBJ2-2, the V gene TRBV19, with D possibly TRBD1 on 5 matching bases. The CDR3 length is 13 residues. Per germline, CDR1 LNHDA and CDR2 SQIVND (reference sequence). The germline V and J ends were trimmed by 3 bases and 5 bases, with 7 bases remaining between them. The CDR3 DNA reads TGTGCCAGTAGTATTAAGGGGACCGGGGAGCTGTTTTTT. This sequence encodes CASSIKGTGELFF. Full variable domain (missing parts from reference TRBV19 and TRBJ2-2): DGGITQSPKYLFRKEGQNVTLSCEQNLNHDAMYWYRQDPGQGLRLIYYSQIVNDFQKGDIAEGYSVSREKKESFPLTVTSAQKNPTAFYLCASSIKGTGELFFGEGSRLTVL.

This clone has a handful of counts. This sequence joins TRBV6-5 and TRBJ1-5, with no clear D. V was clipped by 6 bases and J by 9 bases, with 21 bases between them. Germline CDR1 and CDR2: MNHEY and SVGAGI. CDR3 size: 15 residues. The CDR3 sequence: CASSRDFTGSPPQHF. As DNA, the CDR3 is TGTGCCAGCAGCCGAGACTTTACGGGGTCCCCGCCCCAGCATTTT.

This chain links TRBV28 with TRBJ1-4, with 7 bases aligning to TRBD1. The CDR3 runs to 15 residues. CDR1 MDHEN and CDR2 SYDVKM come from the germline V gene. V gave up 4 bases and J gave up 7 bases; unmatched junction bases: 9. This CDR3 reads CASSSHRQGGEKLFF. CDR3 DNA: TGTGCCAGCAGTTCTCATAGACAGGGCGGTGAAAAACTGTTTTTT. The entire variable domain, with the rest obtained from reference TRBV28 and TRBJ1-4, is as follows: DVKVTQSSRYLVKRTGEKVFLECVQDMDHENMFWYRQDPGLGLRLIYFSYDVKMKEKGDIPEGYSVSREKKERFSLILESASTNQTSMYLCASSSHRQGGEKLFFGSGTQLSVL.

The V call is TRBV10-3, the J call TRBJ2-1; TRBD2 matches at 8 bases. Germline CDR1 reads ENHRY; CDR2 reads SYGVKD. V shed 2 bases and J 6 bases; nucleotides not matched to a gene: 3. The CDR3 sequence is 14 residues long. CDR3 DNA sequence: TGTGCCATCAGTGAGAGCGGGGGCTTCAATGAGCAGTTCTTC. It translates to CAISESGGFNEQFF.

The chain uses TRBV18 and TRBJ1-2; TRBD1 matches at 9 bases. Unmatched junction bases numbered 4, after V lost 0 bases and J lost 8 bases. The V gene's germline CDR1 is KGHSH and CDR2 LQKENI. The CDR3 totals 14 residues. CDR3 protein: CASSPPGQGGGYTF. The CDR3 DNA reads TGTGCCAGCTCACCACCGGGACAGGGAGGAGGCTACACCTTC.

The V and J genes are TRBV20-1 and TRBJ2-3; D gene uncertain. This CDR3 contains 10 residues. The germline CDR1 and CDR2 sequences are DFQATT and SNEGSKA (reference sequence). V was shortened by 2 bases and J by 5 bases, with 2 bases between the two germline ends. In DNA form, the CDR3 reads TGCAGTGCTAGAAGAGATACGCAGTATTTT. Protein: CSARRDTQYF.

This clone was picked up a small number of times. V and J are TRBV5-6 and TRBJ2-6; D unclear. The germline CDR1 and CDR2 sequences are SGHDT and YYEEEE. V gave up 6 bases and J gave up 0 bases, with 13 bases separating them. The CDR3 runs 16 residues. CDR3 sequence: CASTSLIYSGANVLTF. The CDR3 coding sequence is TGTGCCAGCACCTCACTAATTTACTCTGGGGCCAACGTCCTGACTTTC.